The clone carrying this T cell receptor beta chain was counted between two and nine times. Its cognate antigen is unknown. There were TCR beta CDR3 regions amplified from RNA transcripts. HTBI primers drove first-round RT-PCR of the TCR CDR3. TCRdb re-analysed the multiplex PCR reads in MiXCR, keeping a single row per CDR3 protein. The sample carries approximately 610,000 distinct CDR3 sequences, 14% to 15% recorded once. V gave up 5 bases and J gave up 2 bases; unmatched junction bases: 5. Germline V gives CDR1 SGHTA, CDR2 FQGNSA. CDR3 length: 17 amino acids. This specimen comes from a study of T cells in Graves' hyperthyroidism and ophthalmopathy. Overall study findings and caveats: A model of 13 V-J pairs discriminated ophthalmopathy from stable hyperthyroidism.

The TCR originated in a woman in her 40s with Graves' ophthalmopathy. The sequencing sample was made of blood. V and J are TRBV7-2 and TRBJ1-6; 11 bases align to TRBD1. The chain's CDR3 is CASSRRGQGAYNSPLHF. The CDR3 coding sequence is TGTGCCAGCAGCCGACGGGGACAGGGGGCCTATAATTCACCCCTCCACTTT.